The 31 T cell receptor beta chains below come from one sample, sequenced in a study of beta chain features in type 1 diabetes. Sequencing targeted expressed TCRB transcripts, as all isolated RNA had been reverse transcribed. Produced via immunoSEQ multiplex PCR; TCRdb's table is partial and in-frame only. The sample includes roughly 610,000 clones, 15% to 18% of them seen just once. The material sequenced was naive CD4+ T cells from blood. The origin of the receptors is a man aged 18 to 30 in good health.

The DNA of the CDR3 is TGTGCCGGCGAACAGGATTCTTATTACAATGAGCAGTTCTTC. Residues: CAGEQDSYYNEQFF. The rearrangement links TRBV6-1 to TRBJ2-1; perhaps TRBD1 as D (5 bases). Trimming removed 11 bases at V and 4 bases at J, with 18 bases between. The CDR3 consists of 14 residues. From germline, CDR1 is MNHNS and CDR2 SASEGT.

This clone was counted only a few times. The V call is TRBV27, the J call TRBJ2-7, with 10 bases identical to TRBD1. The CDR3 sequence is 16 residues long. CDR1 is MNHEY and CDR2 is SMNVEV in the germline V gene (reference sequence). The trim removed 1 base at V and 2 bases at J, leaving 5 bases unmatched. The CDR3 DNA is TGTGCCAGCAGTTTATTGGGGACAGGGGTCGCCTACGAGCAGTACTTC. Its translation is CASSLLGTGVAYEQYF.

This chain joins TRBV7-2 and TRBJ2-1, with TRBD2 matching over 8 bases. V lost 1 base, J lost 7 bases, and 6 bases stayed unmatched. The CDR3 runs to 15 residues. Germline CDR1 SGHTA, CDR2 FQGNSA. CDR3 loop: CASSLEVAGRNEQFF. The CDR3 nucleotides are TGTGCCAGCAGCTTAGAGGTAGCGGGAAGGAATGAGCAGTTCTTC.

The CDR3 bases are TGTGCCAGCAGCTTATCCGCCCAGGGGAGGGGCAATGAGCAGTTCTTC. Translation gives CASSLSAQGRGNEQFF. The rearrangement joins TRBV7-2 to TRBJ2-1; the D gene is possibly TRBD2 (7 bases). Germline CDR1 SGHTA, CDR2 FQGNSA. The CDR3 loop spans 16 amino acids. V lost 2 bases and J 6 bases, leaving 17 bases between the germline ends.

This clone has more than one count but fewer than ten. In nucleotides, the CDR3 is TGTGCCAGTACCACTCCGGGACTCAATCAGCCCCAGCATTTT. Translation: CASTTPGLNQPQHF. V gene TRBV19 combines with J gene TRBJ1-5; D is possibly TRBD1 (5 bases). There are 14 residues in the CDR3. CDR1 is LNHDA, CDR2 SQIVND, per germline (reference sequence). V was shortened by 7 bases and J by 3 bases, with 13 bases between the two germline ends.

The V call is TRBV7-2, the J call TRBJ1-1; D is perhaps TRBD1 (6 bases). Trimming cost V 2 bases and J 1 base, with 14 bases left between them. Germline-derived CDR1 and CDR2 are SGHTA and FQGNSA. The CDR3 totals 16 residues. CDR3 loop: CASSLSPTGWNTEAFF. In DNA, the CDR3 is TGTGCCAGCAGCTTATCTCCCACAGGGTGGAACACTGAAGCTTTCTTT.

This chain connects TRBV7-2 to TRBJ2-4; D is possibly TRBD1 (6 bases). Germline assignment: CDR1 SGHTA and CDR2 FQGNSA. The CDR3 contains 14 residues. V was trimmed by 3 bases and J by 5 bases, leaving 11 bases between them. In nucleotides, the CDR3 is TGTGCCAGCAGCTTCGGGACACTACAAAACATTCAGTACTTC. Residues: CASSFGTLQNIQYF.

This clone came up a few times. The rearrangement uses TRBV28 and TRBJ1-6, with 7 bases identical to TRBD1. CDR3 length: 14 residues. CDR1 is MDHEN and CDR2 is SYDVKM in the germline V gene. After removal of 6 bases from V and 6 bases from J, the junction contained 5 bases not matched to a gene. Here the CDR3 reads CASRPGQPNSPLHF. CDR3 bases: TGTGCCAGCAGACCGGGACAGCCTAATTCACCCCTCCACTTT.

The V and J genes are TRBV19 and TRBJ2-2; TRBD2 matches at 9 bases. V trimming: 5 bases; J trimming: 7 bases; junction bases outside the gene matches: 14. The CDR3 length is 17 residues. CDR1 is LNHDA, CDR2 SQIVND, per germline (reference sequence). CDR3 coding DNA: TGTGCCAGTAGTCCCCGCCCAGGGACTAGCCGTGGCGGGGAGCTGTTTTTT. Protein product: CASSPRPGTSRGGELFF. Supplemented by reference TRBV19 and TRBJ2-2, the full variable domain reads DGGITQSPKYLFRKEGQNVTLSCEQNLNHDAMYWYRQDPGQGLRLIYYSQIVNDFQKGDIAEGYSVSREKKESFPLTVTSAQKNPTAFYLCASSPRPGTSRGGELFFGEGSRLTVL.

This clone came up a few times. The chain has TRBV10-3 and TRBJ1-3, with D unclear. This CDR3 has 14 amino acids. The germline V and J ends were trimmed by 7 bases and 4 bases, with 14 bases remaining between them. Germline V lookup: CDR1 ENHRY, CDR2 SYGVKD. CDR3 nucleotide sequence: TGTGCCATCAACCCCGGCGCGTCAGGAAACACCATATATTTT. It translates to CAINPGASGNTIYF.

This sequence joins TRBV6-5 and TRBJ2-5, with D hard to call. The CDR3 consists of 12 residues. CDR1 is MNHEY, CDR2 SVGAGI, per germline. V was cut by 4 bases and J by 3 bases, with 6 bases left in between. The CDR3: CASSFTKETQYF. The CDR3 coding sequence is TGTGCCAGCAGTTTTACTAAAGAGACCCAGTACTTC.

Only a few counts were recorded for this clone. For the CDR3, the DNA is TGTGCCTGGATGCCCAGGGAAATTGAAAAACTGTTTTTT. Translation gives CAWMPREIEKLFF. The rearrangement links TRBV30 to TRBJ1-4, with D perhaps matching TRBD1 (5 bases). This CDR3 has 13 residues. V lost 4 bases, J lost 7 bases, and 13 bases lay in between. Germline V CDR1 and CDR2: GTSNPN, SVGIG (reference sequence).

The chain combines TRBV6-4 with TRBJ2-7, with 7 bases lining up with TRBD1. The CDR3 has 15 residues. V lost 10 bases to trimming and J lost 3 bases; unmatched junction nucleotides: 15. Germline lookup yields CDR1 MRHNA and CDR2 SNTAGT. CDR3 DNA sequence: TGTGCCAACTACTGCTGGGACAGTGGGGTCTACGAGCAGTACTTC. It codes for CANYCWDSGVYEQYF.

The chain couples TRBV7-9 to TRBJ2-1; 12 positions match TRBD2. The V and J ends lost 0 bases and 4 bases, in that order; junction bases with no gene match: 7. This CDR3 contains 18 residues. Germline values: CDR1 SEHNR, CDR2 FQNEAQ (reference sequence). CDR3 nucleotides: TGTGCCAGCAGCTTAGCGCGGACTAGCGGGAACACATACAATGAGCAGTTCTTC. This encodes CASSLARTSGNTYNEQFF. The entire variable domain, with the rest obtained from reference TRBV7-9 and TRBJ2-1, is as follows: DTGVSQNPRHKITKRGQNVTFRCDPISEHNRLYWYRQTLGQGPEFLTYFQNEAQLEKSRLLSDRFSAERPKGSFSTLEIQRTEQGDSAMYLCASSLARTSGNTYNEQFFGPGTRLTVL.

The V call is TRBV30, the J call TRBJ1-5; D unclear. The V gene lost 2 bases and the J gene lost 5 bases, with 13 bases spanning the gap. The germline V gene encodes CDR1 GTSNPN and CDR2 SVGIG (reference sequence). This CDR3 is 14 amino acids long. CDR3 protein: CAWSPGSSYQPQHF. The CDR3 nucleotides are TGTGCCTGGAGTCCCGGGAGTTCATATCAGCCCCAGCATTTT.

This clone was observed once. The chain has TRBV5-4 and TRBJ2-1; D tentatively fits TRBD1 or TRBD2 (6 bases each). The germline V gene has CDR1 SGHNT and CDR2 YYREEE (reference sequence). This CDR3 has 15 residues. V was trimmed by 2 bases and J by 3 bases, leaving 12 bases between them. The CDR3 region has the DNA TGTGCCAGCAGCTTAGGGGGGAGTCTCTACAATGAGCAGTTCTTC. This encodes CASSLGGSLYNEQFF.

This clone has a handful of counts. The chain employs TRBV30 and TRBJ2-1; 9 bases align to TRBD2. Germline assignment: CDR1 GTSNPN and CDR2 SVGIG (reference sequence). The CDR3 totals 14 residues. J lost 8 bases, V lost 3 bases, and 8 bases had no gene match. CDR3 coding DNA: TGTGCCTGGAGCAGGCGGGGGGGCCAGGATGAGCAGTTCTTC. It encodes CAWSRRGGQDEQFF.

The chain couples TRBV4-1 to TRBJ1-1; no definite D call. V was shortened by 7 bases and J by 5 bases, with 2 bases between the two germline ends. In germline, CDR1 is MGHRA, CDR2 YSYEKL. The CDR3 runs 9 residues. DNA for the CDR3: TGCGCCAGCATGACTGAAGCTTTCTTT. This codes for CASMTEAFF.

This chain joins TRBV6-5 and TRBJ1-2, with D unclear. CDR1 and CDR2 (germline): MNHEY, SVGAGI. The CDR3 extends over 15 amino acids. Trimming cost V 7 bases and J 7 bases, with 22 bases left between them. The CDR3 loop is CASIPNGGMSGGYTF. CDR3 nucleotides: TGTGCCAGCATCCCCAACGGCGGAATGAGTGGTGGCTACACCTTC.

V gene TRBV28 combines with J gene TRBJ1-1, with D possibly TRBD1 on 5 matching bases. CDR3 length equals 15 residues. V lost 5 bases, J lost 4 bases, and 17 bases lay in between. Germline values: CDR1 MDHEN, CDR2 SYDVKM. The CDR3 loop is CASSPPDRWATEAFF. CDR3 DNA sequence: TGTGCCAGCAGTCCGCCAGACAGATGGGCCACTGAAGCTTTCTTT. The full variable domain, its missing parts supplied by reference TRBV28 and TRBJ1-1, is DVKVTQSSRYLVKRTGEKVFLECVQDMDHENMFWYRQDPGLGLRLIYFSYDVKMKEKGDIPEGYSVSREKKERFSLILESASTNQTSMYLCASSPPDRWATEAFFGQGTRLTVV.

The chain is built from TRBV7-3 and TRBJ1-1; D gene unclear. V dropped 1 base and J dropped 7 bases, with 10 bases sitting between them. CDR1 SGHTA and CDR2 FQGTGA come from the germline V gene. This CDR3 region has 13 residues. For the CDR3, the DNA is TGTGCCAGCAGCTTAAGCGTGTCAGTTGAAGCTTTCTTT. It specifies CASSLSVSVEAFF.

The V and J genes are TRBV7-2 and TRBJ2-1; TRBD1 matches 8 bases. With V trimmed by 2 bases and J by 2 bases, 2 bases remained unmatched. The CDR3 totals 15 residues. CDR1 is SGHTA and CDR2 is FQGNSA in the germline V gene. The CDR3 region has the DNA TGTGCCAGCAGCTTATACAGGGGGGCCTACAATGAGCAGTTCTTC. It translates to CASSLYRGAYNEQFF.

This chain uses TRBV29-1 with TRBJ1-3; D unclear. CDR3 length equals 12 residues. V was trimmed by 5 bases and J by 0 bases, leaving 5 bases between them. The V gene's germline CDR1 is SQVTM and CDR2 ANQGSEA. This CDR3 reads CSVWSSGNTIYF. DNA for the CDR3: TGCAGCGTTTGGTCCTCTGGAAACACCATATATTTT.

This clone was seen more than once but under ten times. The V gene is TRBV29-1, the J gene TRBJ1-1; 8 positions match TRBD1. The germline V gene encodes CDR1 SQVTM and CDR2 ANQGSEA. Germline trimming cut 5 bases from V and 1 base from J; bases unmatched to any gene: 15. The CDR3 has 17 residues. CDR3 sequence (DNA): TGCAGCGTTACGGTCCGGGGAGTGACAGGGGCGAACACTGAAGCTTTCTTT. Residues: CSVTVRGVTGANTEAFF.

The chain carries TRBV7-9 and TRBJ1-6, with D unclear. This CDR3 contains 15 residues. Trimming removed 0 bases at V and 10 bases at J, with 13 bases between. Germline loops: CDR1 SEHNR, CDR2 FQNEAQ (reference sequence). The CDR3 loop reads CASSLAAVGRSPLHF. The CDR3 DNA sequence: TGTGCCAGCAGCTTAGCTGCGGTAGGGAGGTCACCCCTCCACTTT.

V is TRBV7-3 and J is TRBJ2-6; D is perhaps TRBD2 (6 bases). CDR1 is SGHTA and CDR2 is FQGTGA in the germline V gene. CDR3 length equals 18 residues. Deletions cut 3 bases from V and 0 bases from J, with 15 bases between. CDR3 nucleotides: TGTGCCAGCAGCTTGGAGCGGGTCGTTTTCTCTGGGGCCAACGTCCTGACTTTC. It translates to CASSLERVVFSGANVLTF.

This clone was picked up a small number of times. The V gene is TRBV19, the J gene TRBJ1-5; no reliable D call. The CDR3 has 12 residues. The germline gives CDR1 LNHDA, CDR2 SQIVND (reference sequence). The V gene lost 5 bases and the J gene lost 7 bases, with 9 bases spanning the gap. CDR3 DNA sequence: TGTGCCAGTAGTCCCCCCGGACAGCCCCAGCATTTT. Its protein is CASSPPGQPQHF.

This chain links TRBV10-3 with TRBJ2-3; D might be TRBD1 (6 bases). Trimming shortened V by 5 bases and J by 0 bases, and 9 bases separated the two germline ends. The length of the CDR3 is 14 residues. CDR1 ENHRY and CDR2 SYGVKD come from the germline V gene. This CDR3 is CAISFTGSTDTQYF. DNA of the CDR3: TGTGCCATCAGTTTCACAGGGAGCACAGATACGCAGTATTTT.

The V and J genes are TRBV6-5 and TRBJ2-7; D not resolved. The germline gives CDR1 MNHEY, CDR2 SVGAGI. This CDR3 contains 14 residues. With 0 bases removed from V and 9 bases from J, the gap between germline ends came to 15 bases. For the CDR3, the DNA is TGTGCCAGCAGTTACTCCTTCCCTGTTGAGGTGCAGTACTTC. Its translation: CASSYSFPVEVQYF.

V gene TRBV7-2 combines with J gene TRBJ1-5, with D possibly matching TRBD1 (6 bases). CDR3 size: 15 residues. V lost 4 bases and J lost 7, with 17 bases in between. Germline-derived CDR1 and CDR2 are SGHTA and FQGNSA. As DNA, the CDR3 is TGTGCCAGCAGCTACACAGGGAATTCGGGACAGCCCCAGCATTTT. Its translation is CASSYTGNSGQPQHF. The variable domain in full, completed from reference TRBV7-2 and TRBJ1-5, reads GAGVSQSPSNKVTEKGKDVELRCDPISGHTALYWYRQSLGQGLEFLIYFQGNSAPDKSGLPSDRFSAERTGGSVSTLTIQRTQQEDSAVYLCASSYTGNSGQPQHFGDGTRLSIL.

The chain employs TRBV2 and TRBJ2-3; D remains ambiguous. Trimming removed 2 bases at V and 2 bases at J, with 11 bases between. The length of the CDR3 is 15 residues. Germline CDR1 and CDR2: SNHLY and FYNNEI. The chain's CDR3 is CASSENGIPTDTQYF. DNA of the CDR3: TGTGCCAGCAGTGAAAATGGTATCCCCACAGATACGCAGTATTTT.